The entry that follows covers one T cell receptor (beta chain) sequence. The data derive from a study of blood T cell repertoires in COVID-19. Study as a whole: Some COVID-19 samples were acute and others convalescent; all came from the United States, Italy and Spain. T cells, B-cell-depleted T cells, or PBMCs provided the cDNA or gDNA that served as material.

V lost 5 bases and J 5 bases, leaving 12 bases between the germline ends. This CDR3 has 14 residues. CDR1 is LNHDA and CDR2 is SQIVND in the germline V gene (reference sequence). In the study's own analysis: Scientists estimated how many nucleated cells there were by amplifying reference gene primers. The assay was immunoSEQ multiplex PCR, and TCRdb's table has in-frame clones only and misses some. V and J calls and clone size follow that table, whereas D and trimming were derived from the DNA. The data contain about 240,000 clones, about nine tenths of them singletons. Sequencing used peripheral blood. This chain connects TRBV19 to TRBJ1-4, with D tentatively TRBD1 (6 bases). The source is a man between 60 and 75 years old who had recovered from COVID-19. CDR3 residues: CASSPGTLNEKLFF. The CDR3 coding sequence is TGTGCCAGTAGTCCCGGGACATTGAATGAAAAACTGTTTTTT. Based on the CDR3 plus reference TRBV19 and TRBJ1-4, the full variable domain is DGGITQSPKYLFRKEGQNVTLSCEQNLNHDAMYWYRQDPGQGLRLIYYSQIVNDFQKGDIAEGYSVSREKKESFPLTVTSAQKNPTAFYLCASSPGTLNEKLFFGSGTQLSVL.